A selection of T cell receptor beta chains follows, all from one sample in a study of vaccination effects on CD4 cells after COVID-19. These TCRs are of unknown antigen specificity. Profiling relied on immunoSEQ multiplex PCR, and the TCRdb table lists in-frame clones only, not all of them. The data contain some 25,000 clones, roughly 73% of them singletons. The input for sequencing was CD4+ T cells from PBMCs cultured with HCoV-NL63 spike peptides, taken after COVID-19 vaccination. All receptors come from a human donor who received a COVID-19 vaccine. CDR3s include the opening cysteine and the closing phenylalanine or tryptophan. A D gene is named only where the DNA matches it firmly. Clone sizes are given selectively: once, few, many, or a class where the clone is expanded.

size,D,V,J,length,CDR3,DNA
.,TRBD2,TRBV5-4,TRBJ2-7,15,CASSLAGLAGLKQYF,TGTGCCAGCAGCTTGGCCGGACTAGCGGGATTGAAGCAGTACTTC
few,.,TRBV14,TRBJ2-7,15,CASSQRAGFTYEQYF,TGTGCCAGCAGCCAGCGGGCCGGATTCACCTACGAGCAGTACTTC
.,.,TRBV5-1,TRBJ1-1,15,CASSPNGHGMTEAFF,TGCGCCAGCAGCCCAAATGGACACGGAATGACTGAAGCTTTCTTT
.,.,TRBV4-1,TRBJ2-2,14,CASSQDLRTGELFF,TGCGCCAGCAGCCAAGATCTACGCACCGGGGAGCTGTTTTTT
.,.,TRBV6-5,TRBJ2-1,16,CASSYDRGTRYNEQFF,TGTGCCAGCAGTTATGATAGGGGAACCCGTTACAATGAGCAGTTCTTC
.,.,TRBV29-1,TRBJ2-3,11,CSVGRGDTQYF,TGCAGCGTTGGCCGTGGAGATACGCAGTATTTT
.,TRBD2,TRBV2,TRBJ2-1,16,CASSPTGRIVLSEQFF,TGTGCCAGCAGCCCTACCGGGAGGATCGTCTTGAGTGAGCAGTTCTTC
few,.,TRBV15,TRBJ1-2,14,CATSRDRPDYGYTF,TGTGCCACCAGCAGAGATAGGCCGGATTACGGCTACACCTTC
.,.,TRBV3-1/TRBV3-2,TRBJ1-2,15,CASSQGAGNGYGYTF,TGTGCCAGCAGCCAAGGGGCGGGAAATGGATATGGCTACACCTTC
.,.,TRBV5-1,TRBJ2-5,15,CASSQRQPRRETQYF,TGCGCCAGCAGCCAGCGACAGCCGAGGAGGGAGACCCAGTACTTC
.,.,TRBV5-4,TRBJ2-7,15,CASRLSHQGPNEQYF,TGTGCCAGCAGACTCAGTCACCAGGGTCCCAACGAGCAGTACTTC
.,.,TRBV28,TRBJ1-1,17,CASSGLRANTSWTEAFF,TGTGCCAGCAGTGGTCTTCGGGCCAATACGAGTTGGACTGAAGCTTTCTTT
.,.,TRBV20-1,TRBJ2-7,13,CSASEGPIYEQYF,TGCAGTGCTAGTGAAGGACCGATTTACGAGCAGTACTTC
once,.,TRBV28,TRBJ2-7,13,CASSILSDYEQYF,TGTGCCAGCAGTATCCTCAGCGACTACGAGCAGTACTTC
.,.,TRBV7-9,TRBJ2-4,17,CASSPEAGTLAKNIQYF,TGTGCCAGCAGCCCAGAGGCAGGGACCCTAGCCAAAAACATTCAGTACTTC
.,TRBD2,TRBV9,TRBJ2-3,17,CASSVGTSGLRTDTQYF,TGTGCCAGCAGCGTAGGGACTAGCGGACTACGCACAGATACGCAGTATTTT
.,.,TRBV18,TRBJ2-7,14,CASSPPGVPYEQYF,TGTGCCAGCTCACCACCTGGGGTTCCCTACGAGCAGTACTTC
once,.,TRBV2,TRBJ1-2,17,CASTGLPTGQRVYGYTF,TGTGCCAGCACGGGGCTCCCTACAGGGCAAAGAGTCTATGGCTACACCTTC
few,.,TRBV7-9,TRBJ2-2,16,CASSLAGGTNTGELFF,TGTGCCAGCAGCTTAGCGGGCGGGACGAACACCGGGGAGCTGTTTTTT
.,TRBD1,TRBV6-4,TRBJ2-1,14,CASSRTGADNEQFF,TGTGCCAGCTCCCGGACAGGGGCGGACAATGAGCAGTTCTTC
few,.,TRBV28,TRBJ1-2,13,CASSFQEYYGYTF,TGTGCCAGCAGTTTCCAGGAATACTATGGCTACACCTTC
.,TRBD2,TRBV7-2,TRBJ2-3,16,CASSRRTSGRGDTQYF,TGTGCCAGCAGCCGCCGGACTAGCGGGAGGGGAGATACGCAGTATTTT
.,.,TRBV2,TRBJ2-5,14,CASSEVGAGETQYF,TGTGCCAGCAGTGAAGTGGGGGCGGGAGAGACCCAGTACTTC
.,.,TRBV25-1,TRBJ1-2,11,CASSGGYGYTF,TGTGCCAGCAGCGGGGGATATGGCTACACCTTC
.,TRBD1,TRBV5-6,TRBJ1-5,15,CASSLAGGQGQPQHF,TGTGCCAGCAGCTTGGCAGGGGGCCAGGGTCAGCCCCAGCATTTT
.,.,TRBV10-3,TRBJ1-2,14,CAISDGGRYYGYTF,TGTGCCATCAGTGACGGGGGGCGCTACTATGGCTACACCTTC
.,.,TRBV18,TRBJ2-5,14,CASSPFRYQETQYF,TGTGCCAGCTCACCTTTTCGGTACCAAGAGACCCAGTACTTC
.,.,TRBV24-1,TRBJ1-2,13,CATSSGANYGYTF,TGTGCCACCAGTTCGGGGGCTAACTATGGCTACACCTTC
.,TRBD1,TRBV6-5,TRBJ2-5,14,CASRITGGAETQYF,TGTGCCAGCAGAATCACAGGGGGCGCCGAGACCCAGTACTTC
.,TRBD1,TRBV28,TRBJ2-7,20,CASSSGFGGYRTGGAYEQYF,TGTGCCAGCAGTTCAGGATTTGGGGGGTACAGGACAGGGGGCGCCTACGAGCAGTACTTC
.,TRBD2,TRBV4-1,TRBJ2-1,15,CATATSRSSYNEQFF,TGCGCCACCGCGACTAGCAGGAGCTCCTACAATGAGCAGTTCTTC
.,.,TRBV28,TRBJ2-7,14,CASSLGRARYEQYF,TGTGCCAGCAGTTTGGGCAGGGCACGCTACGAGCAGTACTTC